The 19 T cell receptor delta chains presented below share a single source sample, sequenced in a study of gamma-delta chains in newborns, infants, children (dated by TCRdb to the late 2010s). The reads were generated on an Illumina MiSeq. The public reads were reprocessed by TCRdb using CATT, and rows of matching DNA were later combined. The sample table contains about 7,000 delta-chain clones; only one count was recorded for roughly 0.66% of them. Clones ranked in the top ten supply around 15% of the sample. Material: blood. The receptors were gathered from a child who was a newborn, infant or young child, either healthy, febrile or measles-vaccinated (not recorded which).

This clone is categorized as medium-sized. The rearrangement links TRDV2 to TRDJ3, with 11 bases aligning to TRDD3. V dropped 0 bases and J dropped 1; count of bases not matched to a gene: 4. The CDR3 runs 19 residues. The V gene's germline CDR1 is GEAIGNYY and CDR2 EKD. CDR3 sequence reads: CACDTAGGYQSWDTRQMFF. The CDR3 DNA sequence: TGTGCCTGTGACACCGCTGGGGGATACCAATCCTGGGACACCCGACAGATGTTTTTC.

By proportion, this clone is medium-sized. V usage is TRDV2 and J usage is TRDJ3; possible D gene TRDD3, 6 bases. There are 16 residues in the CDR3. CDR1 and CDR2 from the germline V gene are GEAIGNYY and EKD. V lost 4 bases and J 0 bases, leaving 9 bases between the germline ends. The CDR3 here is CACEGISSWDTRQMFF. The CDR3 nucleotides are TGTGCCTGTGAAGGGATAAGCTCCTGGGACACCCGACAGATGTTTTTC.

About this clone: A single base is all that separates this from a far larger clone, so a read error is likely. The sample holds other DNA sequences that translate to the same CDR3. The V and J genes are TRDV2 and TRDJ3, with 11 bases fitting TRDD3. This CDR3 spans 22 amino acids. The germline gives CDR1 GEAIGNYY, CDR2 EKD. The CDR3 sequence: CACDKVLGDNKKSSWDTRQMFF. The DNA of the CDR3 is TGTGCCTGTGACAAAGTACTGGGGGATAACAAAAAAAGCTCCTGGGACACCCGACAAATGTTTTTC.

Points on this clone: The TCRdb record carries a much larger clone's protein, which differs from this DNA's translation at residue 10; a read error is the likely cause, and the protein listed here is the DNA translation. The chain recombines TRDV2 with TRDJ3; 9 bases fit TRDD3. The CDR3 covers 19 residues. Germline CDR1 and CDR2: GEAIGNYY and EKD. J lost 0 bases, V lost 4 bases, and 9 bases had no gene match. In DNA, the CDR3 is TGTGCCTGTGATATTACTGGGGGACGCATCTCCTGGGACACCCGACAGATGTTTTTC. The encoded protein is CACDITGGRISWDTRQMFF.

Worth noting for this clone: Other DNA sequences in this specimen translate into the identical CDR3. The chain uses TRDV1 and TRDJ1; D may be TRDD2 or TRDD3 (7 bases each). The germline CDR1 and CDR2 sequences are TSWWSYY and QGS. Trimming stripped 5 bases from V and 1 base from J, with 29 bases between. The CDR3 has 20 residues. Written as DNA, the CDR3 is TGTGCTCTTGGGATATTCCTACCGTACTGGGGTATAAAGAGCACCGATAAACTCATCTTT. Translated: CALGIFLPYWGIKSTDKLIF.

On this clone itself: A read error likely explains this, since a far larger clone differs by one base. The same CDR3 is also encoded by other DNA sequences in this sample. The gene calls are TRDV2 and TRDJ3, with a tentative D call TRDD3 (5 bases). V was shortened by 1 base and J by 2 bases, with 20 bases between the two germline ends. The CDR3 extends over 20 amino acids. Germline V gene data show CDR1 as GEAIGNYY and CDR2 as EKD. The CDR3 is CACDTLGDQWVPWDTRQMFF. In nucleotides, the CDR3 is TGTGCCTGTGACACGCTGGGAGACCAATGGGTACCCTGGGACACCCGACAGATGTTTTTC.

On this clone itself: This may arise from a read error, as a much more abundant clone is one base away. In the same sample, other DNA sequences code for this CDR3. The CDR3 is CACDSVLGDPSSWDTRQMFF. CDR3 coding DNA: TGTGCCTGTGACTCCGTACTGGGGGACCCTAGCTCCTGGGACACCCGACAGATGTTCTTC. The chain combines TRDV2 with TRDJ3, with TRDD3 matching 9 bases. Per the germline V gene, CDR1 is GEAIGNYY and CDR2 is EKD. This CDR3 contains 20 residues.

This clone showed up many times. It may be a read error: a sequence one base away is much more abundant. The chain couples TRDV2 to TRDJ2, with D perhaps TRDD3 (6 bases). Germline lookup yields CDR1 GEAIGNYY and CDR2 EKD. Trimming removed 3 bases from V and 8 bases from J, with 15 bases in between. CDR3 size: 14 residues. In DNA form, the CDR3 reads TGTGCCTGTGACTCCTTGGGGATCAGGGCACAACTCTTCTTT. Its translation: CACDSLGIRAQLFF.

Remarks on this clone: TCRdb lists the protein of a much larger clone for this DNA, which differs at residue 12, so this is likely a read error; the protein given here is translated from the DNA itself. The gene calls are TRDV2 and TRDJ3; 12 bases align to TRDD3. Trimming cost V 0 bases and J 6 bases; bases outside gene matches: 8. The CDR3 totals 19 residues. Germline V CDR1 and CDR2: GEAIGNYY, EKD. The CDR3, as DNA: TGTGCCTGTGACACCGTTAAACTGGGGGATACCTTGGACACCCGACAGATGTTTTTC. It codes for CACDTVKLGDTLDTRQMFF.

This clone was seen more than once but under ten times. The protein recorded in TCRdb matches a much larger clone and deviates from this DNA's translation at residue 9, suggesting a read error; the protein here is obtained by translating the DNA. The V and J genes are TRDV2 and TRDJ3; tentatively, D is TRDD3 (6 bases). CDR1 and CDR2 from the germline V gene are GEAIGNYY and EKD. V dropped 1 base and J dropped 0 bases, with 12 bases sitting between them. The CDR3 totals 18 residues. The CDR3 DNA follows: TGTGCCTGTGACACTGGGGGCCCCATCTCCTGGGACACCCGACAGATGTTTTTC. Translating gives CACDTGGPISWDTRQMFF.

This clone was counted between two and nine times. The protein here is the DNA translation, as the TCRdb protein differs from it at residue 16. The chain employs TRDV2 and TRDJ3; D could derive from TRDD2 or TRDD3 (5 bases each). The CDR3 has 18 amino acids. CDR1 is GEAIGNYY, CDR2 EKD, per germline. The CDR3 protein is CACDTGGQHSWDTRQIFF. The CDR3 region has the DNA TGTGCCTGTGACACCGGGGGTCAGCATTCCTGGGACACCCGACAGATTTTTTTC.

On this clone itself: Compared with germline, one end of the junction differs, possibly owing to a read error. The rearrangement joins TRDV2 to TRDJ2, with D possibly being TRDD3 (6 bases). The CDR3 has 15 residues. Per the germline V gene, CDR1 is GEAIGNYY and CDR2 is EKD. In DNA, the CDR3 is TGTGCCTGTGACACCGTGGGGGCCCCACCAGCACACCTCTTCTTT. This encodes CACDTVGAPPAHLFF.

Details on this clone: A read error may be the cause here, since a much bigger clone is one base away. The rearrangement uses TRDV2 and TRDJ3, with a possible D match to TRDD3 (6 bases). Per the germline V gene, CDR1 is GEAIGNYY and CDR2 is EKD. The CDR3 contains 17 residues. The DNA for the CDR3 is TGTGCCTGTGACAAAGTACTGGGCTCCTGGGACGCCCGACAGATGTTTTTC. This sequence encodes CACDKVLGSWDARQMFF.

This clone occurred a few times. The TCRdb protein, from a much larger clone, departs from this DNA's translation at residue 5, likely by read error; the protein shown derives from the DNA. The chain is built from TRDV2 and TRDJ3; perhaps TRDD3 as D (5 bases). The ends were cut back, 3 bases at V and 0 bases at J, with 14 bases in the middle. Germline V gene lookup returns CDR1 GEAIGNYY and CDR2 EKD. The length of the CDR3 is 18 residues. For the CDR3, the DNA is TGTGCCTGTGACGCGGCGGAGGGGAGCTCCTGGGACACCCGACAGATGTTTTTC. Translation: CACDAAEGSSWDTRQMFF.

A few counts support this clone. It is likely a read error: a sequence one base away is far more abundant. J is TRDJ3 and V is TRDV2, with TRDD3 matching 8 bases. There are 17 residues in the CDR3. With 0 bases clipped from V and 3 bases from J, the junction kept 3 bases outside the gene matches. Germline assignment: CDR1 GEAIGNYY and CDR2 EKD. The CDR3 region is CACDTRGINWDTRQMFF. Here the CDR3 DNA reads TGTGCCTGTGACACCCGGGGGATAAACTGGGACACCCGACAGATGTTTTTC.

This clone was recorded a few times. The germline gene is not matched at one end of the junction; a read error may be the cause. Other DNA sequences from this sample encode an identical CDR3 as well. The rearrangement joins TRDV2 to TRDJ3, with D possibly TRDD3 on 5 matching bases. From germline, CDR1 is GEAIGNYY and CDR2 EKD. The CDR3 loop spans 18 amino acids. This chain's CDR3 is CACDTAYLSSWDTRQMFF. As DNA, the CDR3 is TGTGCCTGTGACACCGCATACCTGAGCTCCTGGGACACCCGACAGATGTTCTTC.

Note on this clone: This sequence may be a read error, since a much larger clone differs from it by one base. Other DNA sequences in this sample translate to the same CDR3. This rearrangement joins TRDV2 to TRDJ1; D is perhaps TRDD3 (5 bases). Germline V gene lookup returns CDR1 GEAIGNYY and CDR2 EKD. The CDR3 spans 14 residues. The CDR3 protein is CACDTVGWTDKLIF. In DNA, the CDR3 is TGTGCCTGCGACACGGTGGGGTGGACCGATAAACTCATCTTT.

Only a few counts were recorded for this clone. Being one base from a much bigger clone, this may be a read error. This sample includes further DNA sequences coding for the same CDR3. This chain joins TRDV2 and TRDJ1; 7 nucleotides agree with TRDD3. Losses at the gene ends were 7 bases for V and 2 bases for J; bases not matched to a gene: 12. The V gene's germline CDR1 is GEAIGNYY and CDR2 EKD. This CDR3 has 15 residues. The CDR3 here is CACDYWGRHTDKLIF. The CDR3 DNA sequence: TGTGCCTGCGACTACTGGGGCCGCCATACCGATAAACTCATCTTT.

This clone ranks as medium-sized. Other DNA sequences in this sample translate to the same CDR3. The chain links TRDV2 to TRDJ3; no clear D. Deletions cut 0 bases from V and 1 base from J, with 15 bases between. Germline values: CDR1 GEAIGNYY, CDR2 EKD. This CDR3 has 19 amino acids. In DNA, the CDR3 is TGTGCCTGTGACACCGTAAGGGGCTTTCAGTCCTGGGACACCCGACAGATGTTTTTC. Encoded protein: CACDTVRGFQSWDTRQMFF.